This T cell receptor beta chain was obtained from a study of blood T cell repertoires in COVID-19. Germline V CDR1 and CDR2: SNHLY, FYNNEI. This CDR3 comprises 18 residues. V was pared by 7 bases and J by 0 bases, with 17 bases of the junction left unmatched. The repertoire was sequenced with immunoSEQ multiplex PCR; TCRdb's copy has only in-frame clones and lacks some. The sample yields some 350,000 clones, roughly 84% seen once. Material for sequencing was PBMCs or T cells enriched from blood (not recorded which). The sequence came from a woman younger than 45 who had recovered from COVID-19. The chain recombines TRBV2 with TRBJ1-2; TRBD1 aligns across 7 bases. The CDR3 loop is CASTLPKGQTISNYGYTF. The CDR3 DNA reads TGTGCCAGCACCCTACCAAAGGGACAGACTATATCTAACTATGGCTACACCTTC.